This TCR beta chain was recorded in a study of PD-L1 blockade in urothelial cancer. Study summary: Previous chemotherapy exposure amounted to 0 to 3 regimens for patients. At 3 weeks (second dose) and 6 weeks after starting treatment, blood was analyzed.

TCRdb keeps only in-frame clones here, not all; method: immunoSEQ multiplex PCR. The repertoire holds just over 50,000 clones, with roughly 80% as singletons. Study conclusions and caveats: Tumor-associated clones in the blood of durable-benefit patients grew more at 3 weeks.

The CDR3 has 14 residues. CDR1 is LGHNT, CDR2 FRNRAP, per germline. V shed 1 base and J shed 5 bases, with 6 bases lying between them. Patients in the study were battling locally advanced or metastatic urothelial carcinoma. Judged by abundance, this clone is medium-sized. Its antigen is still unknown. The chain has TRBV12-5 and TRBJ1-6; perhaps TRBD1 as D (6 bases). This receptor was obtained from a man between 65 and 85 years old with urothelial cancer. The sequencing used PBMCs, collected around atezolizumab (anti-PD-L1) treatment. Here the CDR3 DNA reads TGTGCTAGTGGTTTGGGGACAGATAATTCACCCCTCCACTTT. Amino acids: CASGLGTDNSPLHF.